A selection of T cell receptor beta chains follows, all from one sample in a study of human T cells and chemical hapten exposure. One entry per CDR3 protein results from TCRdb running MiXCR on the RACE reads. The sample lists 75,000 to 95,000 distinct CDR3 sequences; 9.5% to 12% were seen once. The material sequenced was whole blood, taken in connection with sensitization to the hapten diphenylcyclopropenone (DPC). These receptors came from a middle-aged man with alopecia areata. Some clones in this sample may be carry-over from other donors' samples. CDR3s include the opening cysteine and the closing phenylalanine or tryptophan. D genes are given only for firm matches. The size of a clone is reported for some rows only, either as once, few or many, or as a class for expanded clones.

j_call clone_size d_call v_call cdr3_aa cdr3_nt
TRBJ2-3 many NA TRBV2 CASRTGTGFTDTQYF TGTGCCAGCAGAACCGGGACTGGTTTTACTGATACGCAGTATTTT
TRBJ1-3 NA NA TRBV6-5 CASSTNREPGNTIYF TGTGCCAGCAGTACAAACAGGGAGCCCGGAAACACCATATATTTT
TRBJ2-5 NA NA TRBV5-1 CASSKQEARQETQYF TGCGCCAGCAGCAAACAGGAGGCTAGGCAAGAGACCCAGTACTTC
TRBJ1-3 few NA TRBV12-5 CASGLDAGLSGNTIYF TGTGCTAGTGGTTTGGATGCGGGACTCTCTGGAAACACCATATATTTT
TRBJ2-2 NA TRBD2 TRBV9 CASSVAAGGTGELFF TGTGCCAGCAGCGTAGCTGCGGGAGGGACCGGGGAGCTGTTTTTT
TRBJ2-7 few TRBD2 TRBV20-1 CSARDTSGRQYYEQYF TGCAGTGCTAGAGATACTAGCGGGAGGCAATACTACGAGCAGTACTTC
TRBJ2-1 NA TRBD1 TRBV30 CAWSPGQGYNERFF TGTGCCTGGAGTCCGGGACAGGGGTACAATGAGCGGTTCTTC
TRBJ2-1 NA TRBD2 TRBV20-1 CSARASGSSYNEQFF TGCAGTGCTAGAGCTAGCGGAAGCTCCTACAATGAGCAGTTCTTC
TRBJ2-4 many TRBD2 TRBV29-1 CSVEGGSSLGAKNIQYF TGCAGCGTTGAGGGCGGGAGTTCTTTGGGAGCCAAAAACATTCAGTACTTC
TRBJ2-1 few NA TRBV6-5 CASSPYWQSYNEQFF TGTGCCAGCAGTCCCTATTGGCAAAGCTACAATGAGCAGTTCTTC
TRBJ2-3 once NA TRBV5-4 CASSFNQGYTDTQYF TGTGCCAGCAGCTTCAACCAGGGGTACACAGATACGCAGTATTTT
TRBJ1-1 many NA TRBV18 CASSPQGGTEAFF TGTGCCAGCTCACCACAGGGAGGTACTGAAGCTTTCTTT
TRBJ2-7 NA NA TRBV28 CASRSGDWSYEQYF TGTGCCAGCAGATCAGGGGATTGGTCCTACGAGCAGTACTTC
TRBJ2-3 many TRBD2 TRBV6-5 CASMPGGRATDTQYF TGTGCCAGCATGCCAGGCGGGAGGGCCACAGATACGCAGTATTTT